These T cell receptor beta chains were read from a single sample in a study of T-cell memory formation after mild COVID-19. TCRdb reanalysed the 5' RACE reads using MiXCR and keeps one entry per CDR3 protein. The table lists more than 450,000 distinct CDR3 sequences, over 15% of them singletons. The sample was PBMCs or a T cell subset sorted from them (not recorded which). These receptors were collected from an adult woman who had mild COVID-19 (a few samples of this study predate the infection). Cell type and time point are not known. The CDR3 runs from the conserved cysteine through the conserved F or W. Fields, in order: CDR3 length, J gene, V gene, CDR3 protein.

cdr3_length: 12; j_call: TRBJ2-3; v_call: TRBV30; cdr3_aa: CAWSVGADTQYF
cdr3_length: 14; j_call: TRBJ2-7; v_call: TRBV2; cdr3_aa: CASGSGGSSYEQYF
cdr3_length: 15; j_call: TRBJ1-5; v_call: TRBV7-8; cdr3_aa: CASSLGQLINQPQHF
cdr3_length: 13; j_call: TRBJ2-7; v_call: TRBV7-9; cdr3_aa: CASSLGGEGEQYF
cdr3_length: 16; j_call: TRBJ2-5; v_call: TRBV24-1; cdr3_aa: CATSDNRGPLGETQYF
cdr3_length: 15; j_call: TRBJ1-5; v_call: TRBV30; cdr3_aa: CAWSVGTGSDQPQHF
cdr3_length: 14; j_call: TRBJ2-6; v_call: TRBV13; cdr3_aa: CASSWKAGANVLTF
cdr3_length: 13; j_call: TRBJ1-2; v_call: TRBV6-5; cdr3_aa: CASSYGGYYGYTF
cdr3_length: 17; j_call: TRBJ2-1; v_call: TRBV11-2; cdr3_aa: CASSFGLGTSGTNEQFF
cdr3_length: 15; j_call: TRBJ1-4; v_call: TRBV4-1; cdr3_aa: CASSRVGTRQEKLFF
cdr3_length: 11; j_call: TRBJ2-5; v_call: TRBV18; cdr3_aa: CASSPEETQYF
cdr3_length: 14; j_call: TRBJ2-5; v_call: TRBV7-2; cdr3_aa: CASSFRSRQETQYF
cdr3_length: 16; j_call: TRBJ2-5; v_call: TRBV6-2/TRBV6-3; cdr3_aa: CASSLNTGGPQETQYF
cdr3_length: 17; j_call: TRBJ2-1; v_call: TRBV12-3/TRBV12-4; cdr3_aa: CASSFGIAGGRSDEQFF
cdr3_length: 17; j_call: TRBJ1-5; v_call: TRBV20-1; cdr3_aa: CSARDEWGTDSNQPQHF
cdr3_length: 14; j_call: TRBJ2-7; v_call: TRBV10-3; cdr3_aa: CAISVDRGPYEQYF
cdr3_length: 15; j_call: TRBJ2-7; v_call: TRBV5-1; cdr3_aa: CASSLATGDSYEQYF
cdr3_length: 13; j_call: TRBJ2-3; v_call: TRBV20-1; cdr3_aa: CSASGGSTDTQYF
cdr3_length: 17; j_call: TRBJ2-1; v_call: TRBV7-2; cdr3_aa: CASSSLKGGTSYNEQFF
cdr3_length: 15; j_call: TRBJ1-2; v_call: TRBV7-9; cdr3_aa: CASSPPTGFEDGYTF
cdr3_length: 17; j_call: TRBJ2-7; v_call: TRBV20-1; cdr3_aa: CSARDPFLGTSGTEQYF
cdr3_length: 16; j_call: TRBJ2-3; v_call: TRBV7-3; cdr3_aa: CASSLTARGSTDTQYF
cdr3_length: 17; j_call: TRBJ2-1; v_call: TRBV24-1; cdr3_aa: CATSDSKSRVSYNEQFF
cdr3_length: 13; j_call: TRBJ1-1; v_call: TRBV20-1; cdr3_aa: CSASLNRVTEAFF
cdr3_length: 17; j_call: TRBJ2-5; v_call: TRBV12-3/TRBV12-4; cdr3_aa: CASSPTLTASLQETQYF
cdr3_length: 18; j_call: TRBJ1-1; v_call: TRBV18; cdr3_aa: CASSPGILRVGLNTEAFF
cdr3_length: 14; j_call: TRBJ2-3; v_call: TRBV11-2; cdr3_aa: CASSSQGLTDTQYF
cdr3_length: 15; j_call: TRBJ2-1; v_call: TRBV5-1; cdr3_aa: CASSGGQGAYNEQFF
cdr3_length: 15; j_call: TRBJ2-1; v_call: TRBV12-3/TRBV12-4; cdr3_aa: CASTVGGPLANEQFF
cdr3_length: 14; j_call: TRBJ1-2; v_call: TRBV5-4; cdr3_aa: CASSLQGFGDGYTF
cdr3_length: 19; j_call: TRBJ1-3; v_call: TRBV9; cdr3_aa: CASSVKFGTDPSDGNTIYF
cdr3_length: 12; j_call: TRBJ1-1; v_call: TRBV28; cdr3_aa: CASRRVNIEAFF
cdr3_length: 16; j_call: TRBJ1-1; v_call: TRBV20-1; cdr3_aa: CSARDPATGLNTEAFF
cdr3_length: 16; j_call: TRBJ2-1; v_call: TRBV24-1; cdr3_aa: CATSESTGGVYNEQFF
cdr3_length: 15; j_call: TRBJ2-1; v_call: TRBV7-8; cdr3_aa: CASSLDGTSGSGQFF
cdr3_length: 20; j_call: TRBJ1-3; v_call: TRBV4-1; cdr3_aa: CASSRPPPRADRPTGNTIYF
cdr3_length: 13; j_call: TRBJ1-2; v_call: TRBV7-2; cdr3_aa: CSSSPDRVRGYTF
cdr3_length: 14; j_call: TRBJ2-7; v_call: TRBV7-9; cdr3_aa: CASSLRETGEEQYF
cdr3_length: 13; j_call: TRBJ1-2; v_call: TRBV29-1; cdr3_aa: CSVVGGSNYGYTF
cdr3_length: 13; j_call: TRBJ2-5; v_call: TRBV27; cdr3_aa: CASSFGPEETQYF
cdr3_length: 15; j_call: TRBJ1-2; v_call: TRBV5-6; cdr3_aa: CASSLRGTFNYGYTF
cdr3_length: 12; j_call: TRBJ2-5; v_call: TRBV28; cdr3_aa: CASRTTQETQYF
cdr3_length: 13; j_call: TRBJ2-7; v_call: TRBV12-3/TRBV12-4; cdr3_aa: CASSSSDRYEQYF
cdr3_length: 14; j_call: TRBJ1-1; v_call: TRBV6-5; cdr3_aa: CASTYRDRMTEAFF
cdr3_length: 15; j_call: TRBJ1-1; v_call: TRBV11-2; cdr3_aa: CASTLSYGMNTEAFF
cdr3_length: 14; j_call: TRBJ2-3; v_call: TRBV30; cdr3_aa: CASAVGLGDDTQYF
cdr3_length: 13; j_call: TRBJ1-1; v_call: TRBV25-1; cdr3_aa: CASSGPMGRVAFF
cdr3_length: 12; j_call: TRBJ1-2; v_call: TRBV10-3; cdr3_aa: CAISEWGYGYTF
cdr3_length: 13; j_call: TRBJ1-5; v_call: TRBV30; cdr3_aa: CAWSSGRGQPQHF
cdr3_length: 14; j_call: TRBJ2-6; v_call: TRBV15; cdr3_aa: CATDRDAGANVLTF
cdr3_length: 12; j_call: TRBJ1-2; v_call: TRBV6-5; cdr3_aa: CASSYRGRGYTF
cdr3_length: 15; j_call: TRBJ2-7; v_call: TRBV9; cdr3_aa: CASSADEGTGDEQYF
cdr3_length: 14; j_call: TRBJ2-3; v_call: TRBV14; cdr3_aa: CASSQEIVPDTQYF
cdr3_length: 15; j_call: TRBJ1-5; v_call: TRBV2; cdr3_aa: CASNPTDYSNQPQHF
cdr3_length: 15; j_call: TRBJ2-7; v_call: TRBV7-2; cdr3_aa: CASSLVSGGLYEQYF
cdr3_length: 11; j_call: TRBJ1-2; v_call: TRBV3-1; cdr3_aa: CASRQAYGYTF
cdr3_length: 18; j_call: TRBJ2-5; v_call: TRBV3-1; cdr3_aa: CASRTGTAFLGYQETQYF